This T cell receptor beta chain was sequenced during a study of T cell responses to AZD1222 COVID-19 vaccine. The length of the CDR3 is 15 residues. Trimming cost V 6 bases and J 2 bases; bases outside gene matches: 5. Germline CDR1 reads LNHDA; CDR2 reads SQIVND (reference sequence). Profiling relied on immunoSEQ multiplex PCR, and the TCRdb table lists in-frame clones only, not all of them. This repertoire shows 100,000 to 120,000 clones, about nine tenths found once; its top ten account for 6.5%. The source is an adult who received the AZD1222 COVID-19 vaccine. The sequences come from peripheral blood, collected 28 days after the second AZD1222 dose. The chain uses TRBV19 and TRBJ1-3, with TRBD1 matching over 9 bases. CDR3 in amino acids: CASRKQGAPGNTIYF. CDR3 DNA: TGTGCCAGTAGGAAACAGGGGGCGCCTGGAAACACCATATATTTT.